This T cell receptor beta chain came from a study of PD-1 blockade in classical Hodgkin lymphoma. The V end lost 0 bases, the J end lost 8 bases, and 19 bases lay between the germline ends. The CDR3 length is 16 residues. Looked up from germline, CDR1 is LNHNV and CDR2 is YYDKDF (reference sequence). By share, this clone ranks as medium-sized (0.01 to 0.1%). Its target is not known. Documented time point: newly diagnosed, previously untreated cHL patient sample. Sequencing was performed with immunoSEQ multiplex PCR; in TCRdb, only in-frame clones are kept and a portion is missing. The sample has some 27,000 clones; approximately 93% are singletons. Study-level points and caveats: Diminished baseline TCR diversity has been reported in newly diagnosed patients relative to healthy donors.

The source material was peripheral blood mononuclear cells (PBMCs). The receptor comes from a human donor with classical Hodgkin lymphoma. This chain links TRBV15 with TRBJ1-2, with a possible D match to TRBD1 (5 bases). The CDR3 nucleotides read TGTGCCACCAGCAGAGATTACGGGGGGACCCTTTCCGGCTACACCTTC. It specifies CATSRDYGGTLSGYTF. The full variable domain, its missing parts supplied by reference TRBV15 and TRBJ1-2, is DAMVIQNPRYQVTQFGKPVTLSCSQTLNHNVMYWYQQKSSQAPKLLFHYYDKDFNNEADTPDNFQSRRPNTSFCFLDIRSPGLGDTAMYLCATSRDYGGTLSGYTFGSGTRLTVV.